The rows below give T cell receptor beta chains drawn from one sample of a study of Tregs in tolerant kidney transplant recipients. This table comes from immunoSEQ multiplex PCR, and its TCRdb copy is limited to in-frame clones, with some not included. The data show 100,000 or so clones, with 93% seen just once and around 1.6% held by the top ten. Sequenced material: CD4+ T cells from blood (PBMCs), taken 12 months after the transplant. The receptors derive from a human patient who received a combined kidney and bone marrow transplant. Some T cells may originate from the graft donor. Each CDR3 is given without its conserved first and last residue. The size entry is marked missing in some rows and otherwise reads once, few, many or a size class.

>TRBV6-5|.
ASSRNNEQF
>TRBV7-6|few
ASSLDKLNTEAF
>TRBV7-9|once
ASSEGARVSQETQY
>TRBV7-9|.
ASSLMIGGTRDEQY
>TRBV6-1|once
ASSVQGAGTEAF
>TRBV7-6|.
ASSLAGHRYNEQF
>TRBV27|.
ASSLVGGQPQH
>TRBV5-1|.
ASRQQGAFEKLF
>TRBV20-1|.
SASPKETQY
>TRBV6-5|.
ASSFIQGNEQF
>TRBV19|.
ASSNRQNEQY
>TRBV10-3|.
AISAPLVGGRADTQY
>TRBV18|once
ASSAQGNYGYT
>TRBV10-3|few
AISQAGVGEQY
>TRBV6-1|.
ASERGQTNEQF
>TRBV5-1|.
ASSWTGGGGANVLT
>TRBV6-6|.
ASSRQSSYEQY
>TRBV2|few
ASRGQSIGNTIY
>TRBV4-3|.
ASSQGPRTSGRASTDTQY
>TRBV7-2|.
ASSFKGASNQPQH
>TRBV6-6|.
ASSRTSGRGYEQY
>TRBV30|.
AGRVSSTDTQY
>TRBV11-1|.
ASRRGGRNTGELF
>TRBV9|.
ASSVRRLAGTDTQY
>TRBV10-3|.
AISVDTGYTGELF
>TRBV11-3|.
ASSLVQGGTQY
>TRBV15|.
ATSRGKGSAGALNEKLF
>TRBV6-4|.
ASSPGGTGVTEAF
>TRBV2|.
ASTSDRGIGANVLT
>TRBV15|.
ATSLDRQLTDTQY
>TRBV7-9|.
ASSLRGSNTEAF